This T cell receptor (beta chain) stems from a study of a mutant IDH1 vaccine in newly diagnosed glioma. Study in general: Vaccination was launched 4-6 weeks after radiotherapy alone, or with temozolomide cycles. Patients previously underwent radiotherapy, temozolomide, or both, and most underwent both.

TCRdb keeps only in-frame clones here, not all; method: immunoSEQ multiplex PCR. The sample carries tens of thousands of clones, around 78% recorded once. Turning to this clone: What it binds is unknown.

Study-level results: There seemed to be no relation between pseudoprogression and changes in top peripheral T cell clonotypes.

CDR1 SGHRS and CDR2 YFSETQ come from the germline V gene. The CDR3 spans 15 residues. Trimming took 1 base from V and 1 from J, leaving 11 bases between them. Time point given: week 23, last vaccination. Vaccination used 300 ug of mutant IDH1 20-mer peptide per dose, with topical imiquimod. This specimen consisted of PBMCs, obtained from a glioma patient whose treatment included an IDH1 peptide vaccine. The sequence derives from a woman between 35 and 50 years old with glioma. Some clones in this sample may be carry-over from other donors' samples. This chain links TRBV5-1 with TRBJ1-1; D gene uncertain. CDR3 DNA sequence: TGCGCCAGCAGCTTGAGTCCAGGCCCGAACACTGAAGCTTTCTTT. Residues: CASSLSPGPNTEAFF.